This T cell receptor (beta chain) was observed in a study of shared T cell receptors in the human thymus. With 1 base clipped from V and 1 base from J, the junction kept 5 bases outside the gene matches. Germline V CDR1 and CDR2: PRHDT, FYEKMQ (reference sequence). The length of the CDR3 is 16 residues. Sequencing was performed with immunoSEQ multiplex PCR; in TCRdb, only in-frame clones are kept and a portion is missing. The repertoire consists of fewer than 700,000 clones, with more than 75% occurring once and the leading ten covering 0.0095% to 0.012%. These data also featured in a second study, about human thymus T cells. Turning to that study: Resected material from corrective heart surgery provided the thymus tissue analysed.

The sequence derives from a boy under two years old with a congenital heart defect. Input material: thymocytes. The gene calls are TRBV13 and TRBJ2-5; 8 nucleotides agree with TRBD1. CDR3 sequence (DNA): TGTGCCAGCAGCTTAGAGAGACAGGGGTCCCAAGAGACCCAGTACTTC. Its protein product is CASSLERQGSQETQYF.